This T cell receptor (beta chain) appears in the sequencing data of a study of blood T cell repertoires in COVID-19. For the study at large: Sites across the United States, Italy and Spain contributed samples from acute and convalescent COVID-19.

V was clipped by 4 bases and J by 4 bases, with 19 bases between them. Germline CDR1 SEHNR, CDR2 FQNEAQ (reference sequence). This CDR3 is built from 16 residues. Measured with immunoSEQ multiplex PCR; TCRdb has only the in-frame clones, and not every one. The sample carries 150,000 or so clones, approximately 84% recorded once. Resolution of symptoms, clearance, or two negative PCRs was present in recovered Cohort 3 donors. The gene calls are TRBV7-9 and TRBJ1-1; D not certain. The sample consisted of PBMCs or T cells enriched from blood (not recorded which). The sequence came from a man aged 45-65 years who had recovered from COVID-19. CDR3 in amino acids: CASSSRDSLAGTEAFF. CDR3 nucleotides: TGTGCCAGCAGCTCCCGGGATTCCCTGGCGGGCACTGAAGCTTTCTTT.